This T cell receptor (beta chain) was retrieved from a study of cytomegalovirus exposure and HLA in healthy donors. The germline gives CDR1 SGHDT, CDR2 YYEEEE. V shed 4 bases and J shed 0 bases, with 4 bases lying between them. The CDR3 spans 12 residues. 60 Vbeta and 13 Jbeta primers were used in PCR. TCRdb keeps only in-frame clones here, not all; method: immunoSEQ multiplex PCR. The sample has 90,000 to 150,000 clones; approximately 8% are singletons. In the case of this clone: What it recognizes is unknown.

Findings and caveats of the study: Analysis performed later found over 15,000 TCR beta sequences associated with HLA alleles at 0.05 false discovery rate.

The sequencing input was PBMCs. The chain couples TRBV5-6 to TRBJ1-1; D is undetermined. This TCR was recovered from a woman aged 40 to 50 in good health and CMV-seropositive. CDR3 region: CASSIMNTEAFF. For the CDR3, the DNA is TGTGCCAGCAGCATTATGAACACTGAAGCTTTCTTT. The entire variable domain, with the rest obtained from reference TRBV5-6 and TRBJ1-1, is as follows: DAGVTQSPTHLIKTRGQQVTLRCSPKSGHDTVSWYQQALGQGPQFIFQYYEEEERQRGNFPDRFSGHQFPNYSSELNVNALLLGDSALYLCASSIMNTEAFFGQGTRLTVV.